This note documents a single TCR beta chain sequence. Germline values: CDR1 KGHDR, CDR2 SFDVKD. CDR3 size: 16 residues. V lost 0 bases and J 3 bases, leaving 11 bases between the germline ends. TCRdb processed the RT-PCR reads anew with MiXCR; each CDR3 protein has one entry. The sample lists more than 600,000 distinct CDR3 sequences; 14% were seen once. This chain links TRBV24-1 with TRBJ2-1; D remains unclear. The TCR was taken from a female donor in good health, serving as a healthy control. Sequenced input: memory CD4+ T cells from blood. CDR3 region: CATSDLSTPLYNEQFF. DNA of the CDR3: TGTGCCACCAGTGATTTGTCAACACCCCTCTACAATGAGCAGTTCTTC.